These T cell receptor beta chains were read from a single sample in a study of blood T cell repertoires in COVID-19. The protocol was immunoSEQ multiplex PCR, while the TCRdb copy is restricted to in-frame clones and leaves out a portion. The sample includes some 290,000 clones, roughly 90% of them seen just once. The sequencing sample was made of peripheral blood. The receptor source for this set is a woman aged 30 to 39 with COVID-19, enrolled during active disease. The CDR3 runs from the conserved cysteine through the conserved F or W. D genes are given only for firm matches. Rows may omit the clone size; those that give it use once, few, many or a size class.

V	size	J	D	DNA	CDR3
TRBV30	few	TRBJ1-1	TRBD1	TGTGCCTGGAGTTCACAACCGGGACAGGAAGCTTTCTTT	CAWSSQPGQEAFF
TRBV5-1	-	TRBJ2-3	TRBD2	TGCGCCAGCAGCTCTTTGACTAGCGGGTTAGATACGCAGTATTTT	CASSSLTSGLDTQYF
TRBV5-6	-	TRBJ2-7	-	TGTGCCAGCGGAAGGAGAGGTTCCTACGAGCAGTACTTC	CASGRRGSYEQYF
TRBV9	-	TRBJ2-1	TRBD1	TGTGCCAGCAGCGCCACCGGGACAGAGAGGGGTGAGCAGTTCTTC	CASSATGTERGEQFF
TRBV2	-	TRBJ2-1	TRBD2	TGTGCCAGCAGCACGGGGACTAGCGGGAAGAATGAGCAGTTCTTC	CASSTGTSGKNEQFF
TRBV9	-	TRBJ2-7	TRBD2	TGTGCCAGCAGCGCCAGCGGGAGCACCTACGAGCAGTACTTC	CASSASGSTYEQYF
TRBV9	once	TRBJ2-2	TRBD2	TGTGCCAGCAGCTTTGGGACTAGCGGGGGGGAGCTGTTTTTT	CASSFGTSGGELFF
TRBV7-2	-	TRBJ2-7	-	TGTGCCAGCAGCTCTATCTACGAGCAGTACTTC	CASSSIYEQYF
TRBV19	-	TRBJ1-4	TRBD1	TGTGCCAGCGCCGGGACAGGGTACTCAACTAATGAAAAACTGTTTTTT	CASAGTGYSTNEKLFF
TRBV12-3/TRBV12-4	-	TRBJ1-1	-	TGTGCCAGCAGTTTACAGGGAAACACTGAAGCTTTCTTT	CASSLQGNTEAFF
TRBV6-5	-	TRBJ1-1	-	TGTGCCAGCAGCCGGGGAGGCACTGAAGCTTTCTTT	CASSRGGTEAFF
TRBV6-2/TRBV6-3	-	TRBJ2-1	-	TGTGCCAGCAGTTACATCGCCGGGAGCTCCTACAATGAGCAGTTCTTC	CASSYIAGSSYNEQFF
TRBV19	-	TRBJ1-4	TRBD1	TGTGCCAGTAGTCAAACAGGGGGCACTAATGAAAAACTGTTTTTT	CASSQTGGTNEKLFF
TRBV5-6	-	TRBJ2-1	TRBD2	TGTGCCAGCAGCTTAGAGACTAGCGGCGACAATGAGCAGTTCTTC	CASSLETSGDNEQFF
TRBV7-2	-	TRBJ2-7	TRBD1	TGTGCCAGCAGCTTTTCAATGGGGGACAGCTACGAGCAGTACTTC	CASSFSMGDSYEQYF
TRBV20-1	-	TRBJ1-4	-	TGCAGTGCTAGTAGCTTCCTTGTCCAGGGGAACGAAAAACTGTTTTTT	CSASSFLVQGNEKLFF
TRBV3-1/TRBV3-2	-	TRBJ2-7	TRBD1	TGTGCCAGCAGCCAGGGACAGACCTACGAGCAGTACTTC	CASSQGQTYEQYF
TRBV7-6	-	TRBJ2-3	-	TGTGCCAGCAGCTTAGAGGGGGGGCTAGCGAGTAGCACAGATACGCAGTATTTT	CASSLEGGLASSTDTQYF
TRBV30	-	TRBJ1-5	TRBD1	TGTGCCTGGAGTGTACCAGGGGGCGCCGATCAGCCCCAGCATTTT	CAWSVPGGADQPQHF
TRBV29-1	-	TRBJ1-2	-	TGCAGCGCCCTTAGTTCTAACTATGGCTACACCTTC	CSALSSNYGYTF
TRBV29-1	-	TRBJ1-1	TRBD1	TGCAGCGTTGGGGGACAGGGTTTGGAAGCTTTCTTT	CSVGGQGLEAFF
TRBV19	-	TRBJ2-1	TRBD2	TGTGCCAGTAGTACCCCCGGGACTAGCGGTTTCAATGAGCAGTTCTTC	CASSTPGTSGFNEQFF
TRBV7-2	once	TRBJ1-4	-	TGTGCCAGCAGCTTACGGACAGAAAGTGAAAAACTGTTTTTT	CASSLRTESEKLFF
TRBV6-5	-	TRBJ1-1	TRBD1	TGTGCCAGCAGGGGACAGCTCGTCACTGAAGCTTTCTTT	CASRGQLVTEAFF
TRBV28	-	TRBJ2-7	-	TGTGCCAGCCAGGGATCCTACGAGCAGTACTTC	CASQGSYEQYF
TRBV5-1	-	TRBJ2-3	TRBD2	TGCGCCAGCAGCCTCCGACTAGCGGGAGTGACAGATACGCAGTATTTT	CASSLRLAGVTDTQYF
TRBV9	-	TRBJ2-2	-	TGTGCCAGCAGCGTAGCGGGGACGAACACCGGGGAGCTGTTTTTT	CASSVAGTNTGELFF
TRBV6-2/TRBV6-3	-	TRBJ1-1	TRBD1	TGTGCCAGCAGTTCCGCCCTTGGTCGGCAGGGGGCAAGCGCTGAAGCTTTCTTT	CASSSALGRQGASAEAFF
TRBV6-4	-	TRBJ2-1	TRBD1	TGTGCCAGCTCGCAGGGGGTGGAGAATGAGCAGTTCTTC	CASSQGVENEQFF
TRBV20-1	-	TRBJ2-7	-	TGCAGTGCTACGACAGGCTACGAGCAGTACTTC	CSATTGYEQYF
TRBV6-5	-	TRBJ1-1	TRBD1	TGTGCCAGCAGTCTACAGGGGTACACTGAAGCTTTCTTT	CASSLQGYTEAFF
TRBV5-8	-	TRBJ1-5	-	TGTGCCAGCAGCTTGAGAGGCCAGCCCCAGCATTTT	CASSLRGQPQHF
TRBV27	-	TRBJ1-5	TRBD1	TGTGCCAGCAGTTTTCAGACAGGGCGGCCCCAGCATTTT	CASSFQTGRPQHF
TRBV5-4	-	TRBJ2-5	-	TGTGCCAGCAGCCCTGATGGGGGCTGGGAGACCCAGTACTTC	CASSPDGGWETQYF
TRBV30	-	TRBJ2-7	TRBD1	TGTGCCTCCAGGGGGACAGGGGACTACGAGCAGTACTTC	CASRGTGDYEQYF
TRBV30	-	TRBJ2-7	TRBD2	TGTGCCTGGACCCGGGGACTAGCGGCGTGGGAGCAGTACTTC	CAWTRGLAAWEQYF
TRBV4-2	-	TRBJ2-1	TRBD2	TGTGCCAGCAGCCAAGATAGGGTACGGGAGGTTAATGAGCAGTTCTTC	CASSQDRVREVNEQFF
TRBV11-2	-	TRBJ2-4	-	TGTGCCAGCAGCCCAAGCGGACTCACAAACATTCAGTACTTC	CASSPSGLTNIQYF
TRBV5-1	-	TRBJ2-1	-	TGCGCCAGCAGCCGACAACTCATGGGCCAGAACAATGAGCAGTTCTTC	CASSRQLMGQNNEQFF
TRBV18	once	TRBJ1-1	-	TGTGCCAGCTCACCGATACAGGGCGAGGAAGCTTTCTTT	CASSPIQGEEAFF
TRBV5-1	-	TRBJ2-7	-	TGCGCCAGCAGCTTGGCCGGGTCCGAGCAGTACTTC	CASSLAGSEQYF
TRBV27	-	TRBJ2-7	TRBD1	TGTGCCAGCACCCCCGGGACAGGGGCCTACGAGCAGTACTTC	CASTPGTGAYEQYF
TRBV18	once	TRBJ1-1	-	TGTGCCAGCTCTCCTCCTTCTAACACTGAAGCTTTCTTT	CASSPPSNTEAFF
TRBV6-5	-	TRBJ2-7	TRBD2	TGTGCCAGCGGTAGGACTAGCGGCTACGAGCAGTACTTC	CASGRTSGYEQYF
TRBV20-1	-	TRBJ1-5	TRBD1	TGCAGTGCTAGTGGGGACAGTATCGCTCTGAGGCAGCCCCAGCATTTT	CSASGDSIALRQPQHF
TRBV3-1/TRBV3-2	-	TRBJ2-7	-	TGTGCCAGCAGCCAAGCCTCCAGCGCTCTTTACGAGCAGTACTTC	CASSQASSALYEQYF
TRBV2	-	TRBJ2-7	-	TGTGCCAGCAGTGAACTGACAGCCAACACCTACGAGCAGTACTTC	CASSELTANTYEQYF
TRBV7-9	-	TRBJ2-1	TRBD2	TGTGCCAGCAGTAAGCGGGAGATGAAATACAATGAGCAGTTCTTC	CASSKREMKYNEQFF
TRBV7-9	-	TRBJ2-5	-	TGTGCCAGCAGCTTAGGGGGACTTGAGACCCAGTACTTC	CASSLGGLETQYF
TRBV14	-	TRBJ1-2	TRBD1	TGTGCCAGCAGCTATAACCGGGACAGCTATGGCTACACCTTC	CASSYNRDSYGYTF
TRBV7-8	-	TRBJ1-6	TRBD1	TGTGCCAGCAGCTTAGCGACCGGGACAGGCATCTCACCCCTCCACTTT	CASSLATGTGISPLHF
TRBV30	-	TRBJ1-1	-	TGTGCCTGGAGTGATAAGACACTTCGGAGGGGCACTGAAGCTTTCTTT	CAWSDKTLRRGTEAFF
TRBV19	-	TRBJ2-1	TRBD2	TGTGCCAGTAGTATATCGGGGACTAGCGGGACTTACAATGAGCAGTTCTTC	CASSISGTSGTYNEQFF
TRBV4-2	many	TRBJ1-3	TRBD1	TGTGCCAGCAGCCAACTCTTGAGGGGACAGGGTAGAAACACCATATATTTT	CASSQLLRGQGRNTIYF
TRBV24-1	-	TRBJ2-1	-	TGTGCCACCAGTGATTTTCTAGCGCCCAATGAGCAGTTCTTC	CATSDFLAPNEQFF
TRBV5-1	-	TRBJ1-1	TRBD1	TGCGCCAGCAGCCCAGACGGGACAGGGTCGATTGAAGCTTTCTTT	CASSPDGTGSIEAFF
TRBV11-2	once	TRBJ2-3	TRBD2	TGTGCCAGCAGCTTACGGACACTAGCGGGAGTTGGAGATACGCAGTATTTT	CASSLRTLAGVGDTQYF
TRBV9	-	TRBJ2-1	-	TGTGCCAGCAGCGTAGTGGGGGCCAAGGAGCAGTTCTTC	CASSVVGAKEQFF
TRBV3-1/TRBV3-2	-	TRBJ2-3	-	TGTGCCAGCAGCCAACGTCTTGGAGGGTCCGGGGAGACAGATACGCAGTATTTT	CASSQRLGGSGETDTQYF